This record looks at one T cell receptor (beta chain) sequence and its context. No antigen is known for it. The sample originates from a study of tissue T cells after allogeneic stem cell transplantation. Study observations and caveats: Shared clones across patients were few; motif clustering revealed tissue-specific shared signatures.

The CDR3 contains 14 residues. Germline assignment: CDR1 LNHNV and CDR2 YYDKDF (reference sequence). V was clipped by 0 bases and J by 7 bases; unmatched bases: 3. Sequencing used immunoSEQ multiplex PCR; TCRdb keeps in-frame clones, though not all of them. The sample consists of 8,000 to 10,000 clones, less than 65% of them appearing once. The chain has TRBV15 and TRBJ2-1; 7 bases fit TRBD2. The sequencing used tissue from the jejunum, collected at autopsy. The sequence derives from a woman between 18 and 50 years old with breast cancer. The CDR3 protein is CATSRDKGGNEQFF. The CDR3 DNA is TGTGCCACCAGCAGAGATAAGGGAGGGAATGAGCAGTTCTTC.